This passage covers 10 T cell receptor beta chains from one sample sequenced in a study of blood T cells in healthy people across ages. It was with a sample-barcoded 5' primer and a J-beta primer mix that a second PCR of roughly 7 to 12 cycles was run. One entry per CDR3 protein, called by TCRdb with MiXCR from the 5' RACE reads. The sample consists of roughly 730,000 distinct CDR3 sequences, about 61% of them appearing once. What was sequenced was blood. All receptors come from a man in his forties in good health.

The chain has TRBV6-5 and TRBJ2-7; D remains ambiguous. The V end was cut by 6 bases, the J end by 1 base, with 16 bases between. The CDR3 extends over 15 amino acids. Germline V lookup: CDR1 MNHEY, CDR2 SVGAGI. The CDR3 here is CASSRTGYQSYEQYF. The CDR3 DNA follows: TGTGCCAGCAGCCGTACCGGGTACCAATCCTACGAGCAGTACTTC.

The table lists this clonotype with a few counts. This rearrangement joins TRBV21-1 to TRBJ2-5; TRBD2, the D gene given by the table, was not confirmed from the DNA. TRBV21-1 is given as a pseudogene. The CDR3 covers 16 residues. CDR3 nucleotides: TGTGCCAGCAGCAAAGAGACGGGAGGGGGCCAAGAGACCCAGTACTTC. Its translation is CASSKETGGGQETQYF.

The chain combines TRBV28 with TRBJ1-2, with 7 bases aligning to TRBD1. J gave up 4 bases and V 8 bases, and 4 bases lay outside the gene matches. Germline-derived CDR1 and CDR2 are MDHEN and SYDVKM. The CDR3 length is 12 residues. As DNA, the CDR3 is TGTGCCAGCCAGAGGGACAGCTATGGCTACACCTTC. Protein: CASQRDSYGYTF.

This chain joins TRBV9 and TRBJ1-6; no definite D call. Trimming shortened V by 4 bases and J by 7 bases, and 18 bases separated the two germline ends. The germline V gene encodes CDR1 SGDLS and CDR2 YYNGEE. This CDR3 spans 16 amino acids. The CDR3 here is CASSYMPGGPNSPLHF. For the CDR3, the DNA is TGTGCCAGCAGCTACATGCCGGGCGGACCGAATTCACCCCTCCACTTT.

This sequence joins TRBV7-2 and TRBJ1-3; D remains unclear. Trimming shortened V by 1 base and J by 5 bases, and 9 bases separated the two germline ends. CDR3 length equals 14 residues. The germline V gene has CDR1 SGHTA and CDR2 FQGNSA. The CDR3 DNA reads TGTGCCAGCAGCTTAGGGGCAGCTCGAAACACCATATATTTT. This codes for CASSLGAARNTIYF.

The rearrangement joins TRBV9 to TRBJ2-5, with 9 positions matching TRBD1. V shed 4 bases and J 11 bases; nucleotides not matched to a gene: 18. Germline assignment: CDR1 SGDLS and CDR2 YYNGEE. The CDR3 has 16 amino acids. CDR3 protein: CASSPSGGTGSNEQYF. CDR3 bases: TGTGCCAGCAGCCCTAGTGGAGGGACAGGGTCCAATGAGCAGTACTTC.

V usage is TRBV27 and J usage is TRBJ1-2; D is unresolved. The germline V gene has CDR1 MNHEY and CDR2 SMNVEV (reference sequence). Trimming took 0 bases from V and 2 from J, leaving 10 bases between them. The CDR3 sequence is 15 residues long. The CDR3 sequence: CASSLSTATNYGYTF. The CDR3 DNA reads as TGTGCCAGCAGTTTATCCACAGCCACGAACTATGGCTACACCTTC.

The chain recombines TRBV3-1 with TRBJ2-1; D may be TRBD2 (5 bases). Germline CDR1 reads LGHDT; CDR2 reads YNNKEL (reference sequence). The germline V and J ends were trimmed by 0 bases and 6 bases, with 12 bases remaining between them. The CDR3 contains 15 residues. CDR3: CASSQDPDYFNEQFF. CDR3 coding DNA: TGTGCCAGCAGCCAAGATCCCGACTATTTCAATGAGCAGTTCTTC.

This chain links TRBV20-1 with TRBJ2-4, with D unresolved. Germline CDR1 and CDR2: DFQATT and SNEGSKA (reference sequence). The CDR3 runs to 16 residues. V was clipped by 2 bases and J by 3 bases, with 17 bases between them. The chain's CDR3 is CSARSQTQRLKNIQYF. The CDR3 bases are TGCAGTGCTAGATCCCAGACTCAGAGACTCAAAAACATTCAGTACTTC.

This clonotype has only a few counts. The chain links TRBV11-2 to TRBJ2-4, with D maybe TRBD1 (6 bases). CDR3 length equals 17 residues. The V gene lost 4 bases and the J gene lost 1 base, with 17 bases spanning the gap. Germline CDR1 is SGHAT and CDR2 is FQNNGV. The CDR3 nucleotides are TGTGCCAGCAGCTATACAGGGCTACTGAGGGCCAAAAACATTCAGTACTTC. Translated, it gives CASSYTGLLRAKNIQYF.